Listed below are T cell receptor beta chains from one sample, sequenced in a study of T cells in Graves' hyperthyroidism and ophthalmopathy. TCRdb reanalysed the multiplex PCR reads using MiXCR and keeps one entry per CDR3 protein. The repertoire holds 560,000 or so distinct CDR3 sequences, with roughly 21% as singletons. Specimen: blood. The receptor source for this set is a man aged 40-49 years with Graves' ophthalmopathy. The CDR3 runs from the conserved cysteine through the conserved F or W. The order of the fields is J gene, V gene, D gene, clone size, CDR3 DNA, CDR3 protein. D genes are given only for firm matches. A row's size may be missing; if present it is once, few, many or a size class.

>TRBJ2-1|TRBV27|TRBD2|NA
TGTGCCAGCAGTTTGGTGACTAGCGGTTTTTGGGGCTCCTACAATGAGCAGTTCTTC
CASSLVTSGFWGSYNEQFF
>TRBJ2-1|TRBV6-2/TRBV6-3|NA|many
TGTGCCAGCAGTTACTCGAGAGCGGACAATGAGCAGTTCTTC
CASSYSRADNEQFF
>TRBJ1-5|TRBV6-1|NA|NA
TGTGCCAGCAGTGGCTGGACTAAAGCACAGCCCCAGCATTTT
CASSGWTKAQPQHF
>TRBJ2-7|TRBV6-2/TRBV6-3|TRBD1|NA
TGTGCCAGCAGGGCCCGGACAGGGGGCTCCTACGAGCAGTACTTC
CASRARTGGSYEQYF
>TRBJ2-5|TRBV7-9|TRBD2|NA
TGTGCCAGCAGCCTCACGGTAGCGGGTCTAAAAGGAACCCAGTACTTC
CASSLTVAGLKGTQYF
>TRBJ2-4|TRBV20-1|TRBD2|few
TGCAGTGCTAGACCCCTACTAGCGGGGGGGCCGTTCGCCAAAAACATTCAGTACTTC
CSARPLLAGGPFAKNIQYF
>TRBJ1-3|TRBV6-1|NA|NA
TGTGCCACAACGGAGGGGGGATTTGGAAACACCATATATTTT
CATTEGGFGNTIYF
>TRBJ2-1|TRBV5-1|TRBD2|NA
TGCGCCAGCAGCTTCTTTCGGGAGGATTACAATGAGCAGTTCTTC
CASSFFREDYNEQFF
>TRBJ2-3|TRBV6-2/TRBV6-3|TRBD1|many
TGTGCCAGCAGTTACCCGGGACAGTCGAATGCAGATACGCAGTATTTT
CASSYPGQSNADTQYF
>TRBJ1-2|TRBV6-1|NA|NA
TGTGCCAGCATCCTGATCGCTCTACAGGGAGTTTATGGCTACACCTTC
CASILIALQGVYGYTF
>TRBJ2-1|TRBV18|TRBD1|few
TGTGCCAGCTCACCTCGGACAGGGACCCGCTCCTACAATGAGCAGTTCTTC
CASSPRTGTRSYNEQFF
>TRBJ2-7|TRBV11-2|TRBD2|many
TGTGCCAGCAGCCTAAGACTAGCGGGGTACGAGCAGTACTTC
CASSLRLAGYEQYF
>TRBJ1-1|TRBV12-3/TRBV12-4|NA|many
TGTGCCAGCAGTTTAAAAGTTTTCCCCAATATGAACACTGAAGCTTTCTTT
CASSLKVFPNMNTEAFF
>TRBJ2-1|TRBV12-3/TRBV12-4|NA|few
TGTGCCAGCAGTTTAAACCGGTGGAGGAATGAGCAGTTCTTC
CASSLNRWRNEQFF
>TRBJ2-6|TRBV30|TRBD2|few
TGTGCCTCCGCCGGGACTAGCGTGTCTCTGCTCGCCAACGTCCTGACTTTC
CASAGTSVSLLANVLTF
>TRBJ2-1|TRBV2|TRBD2|many
TGTGCCAGCAGCCTACTAGCGGACTCCTACAATGAGCAGTTCTTC
CASSLLADSYNEQFF
>TRBJ2-2|TRBV30|TRBD2|NA
TGTGCCTGGAATCGCCTAGCGGGGGGTACCGGGGAGCTGTTTTTT
CAWNRLAGGTGELFF
>TRBJ1-1|TRBV28|NA|many
TGTGCCAGCAGTGAGAGTCCCATGAACACTGAAGCTTTCTTT
CASSESPMNTEAFF
>TRBJ1-2|TRBV2|NA|NA
TGTGCCATCCAGTCCTATGGCTACACCTTC
CAIQSYGYTF
>TRBJ2-5|TRBV10-3|TRBD2|many
TGTGCCATCAGTGAGTCGAGTCGGGAGGGCCAAGAGACCCAGTACTTC
CAISESSREGQETQYF
>TRBJ2-1|TRBV4-1|NA|NA
TGCGCCAGCCGAGACCCGGGACGGGGGTGGGAGCAGTTCTTC
CASRDPGRGWEQFF
>TRBJ2-1|TRBV7-3|TRBD2|many
TGTGCCACCGGACTAGCGGGAGCCAGCAATGAGCAGTTCTTC
CATGLAGASNEQFF
>TRBJ2-1|TRBV5-1|TRBD2|many
TGCGCCAGCAGCTCCCTGGGGGCGGGGGGGGCCTACAATGAGCAGTTCTTC
CASSSLGAGGAYNEQFF
>TRBJ2-7|TRBV12-3/TRBV12-4|TRBD1|many
TGTGCCAGCAGATATGGACAGGGTTTCTACGAGCAGTACTTC
CASRYGQGFYEQYF
>TRBJ2-7|TRBV7-6|NA|NA
TGTGCCAGCAGCCCCCAGGGGGGGCCCTCCTACGAGCAGTACTTC
CASSPQGGPSYEQYF
>TRBJ2-7|TRBV10-3|TRBD2|NA
TGTGCCATCAGTGATGGCAAGACGAGGACTAGCGGAGTTCTCGAGCAGTACTTC
CAISDGKTRTSGVLEQYF
>TRBJ1-4|TRBV5-1|NA|few
TGCGCCAGCAGCTTGGCGGGGCTCGGAACTAATGAAAAACTGTTTTTT
CASSLAGLGTNEKLFF
>TRBJ2-2|TRBV20-1|TRBD1|NA
TGCAGTGCCACCGGGACAGGGTATGCCGGGGAGCTGTTTTTT
CSATGTGYAGELFF
>TRBJ2-7|TRBV5-1|NA|many
TGCGCCAGCAGTTCTACAGGAACCGAGCAGTACTTC
CASSSTGTEQYF
>TRBJ2-5|TRBV20-1|NA|few
TGCAGTGCCCCCCCCCGAGCGGGTGGTATAGGAGAGACCCAGTACTTC
CSAPPRAGGIGETQYF
>TRBJ2-5|TRBV7-9|NA|many
TGTGCCAGCAGCTTTGGCAGTTGGGAAGAGACCCAGTACTTC
CASSFGSWEETQYF
>TRBJ1-1|TRBV19|NA|few
TGTGCCAGTAGTATAACGGGACGGAACACTGAAGCTTTCTTT
CASSITGRNTEAFF
>TRBJ1-4|TRBV12-5|TRBD1|NA
TGTGCTAGTGGATCTAACAGGGGCGGTAATGAAAAACTGTTTTTT
CASGSNRGGNEKLFF
>TRBJ2-3|TRBV20-1|TRBD2|many
TGCAGTGCCCCCACCCTAGCGGCTAGCACAGATACGCAGTATTTT
CSAPTLAASTDTQYF
>TRBJ1-2|TRBV12-3/TRBV12-4|NA|many
TGTGCCAGTAACTATGGCTACACCTTC
CASNYGYTF
>TRBJ2-3|TRBV6-5|TRBD2|few
TGTGCCAGCAGTTACACTGGGACTAGCAGGAGCACAGATACGCAGTATTTT
CASSYTGTSRSTDTQYF
>TRBJ2-7|TRBV20-1|TRBD1|NA
TGCAGTGCTACGGGACAGGCAGGTAACGAGCAGTACTTC
CSATGQAGNEQYF